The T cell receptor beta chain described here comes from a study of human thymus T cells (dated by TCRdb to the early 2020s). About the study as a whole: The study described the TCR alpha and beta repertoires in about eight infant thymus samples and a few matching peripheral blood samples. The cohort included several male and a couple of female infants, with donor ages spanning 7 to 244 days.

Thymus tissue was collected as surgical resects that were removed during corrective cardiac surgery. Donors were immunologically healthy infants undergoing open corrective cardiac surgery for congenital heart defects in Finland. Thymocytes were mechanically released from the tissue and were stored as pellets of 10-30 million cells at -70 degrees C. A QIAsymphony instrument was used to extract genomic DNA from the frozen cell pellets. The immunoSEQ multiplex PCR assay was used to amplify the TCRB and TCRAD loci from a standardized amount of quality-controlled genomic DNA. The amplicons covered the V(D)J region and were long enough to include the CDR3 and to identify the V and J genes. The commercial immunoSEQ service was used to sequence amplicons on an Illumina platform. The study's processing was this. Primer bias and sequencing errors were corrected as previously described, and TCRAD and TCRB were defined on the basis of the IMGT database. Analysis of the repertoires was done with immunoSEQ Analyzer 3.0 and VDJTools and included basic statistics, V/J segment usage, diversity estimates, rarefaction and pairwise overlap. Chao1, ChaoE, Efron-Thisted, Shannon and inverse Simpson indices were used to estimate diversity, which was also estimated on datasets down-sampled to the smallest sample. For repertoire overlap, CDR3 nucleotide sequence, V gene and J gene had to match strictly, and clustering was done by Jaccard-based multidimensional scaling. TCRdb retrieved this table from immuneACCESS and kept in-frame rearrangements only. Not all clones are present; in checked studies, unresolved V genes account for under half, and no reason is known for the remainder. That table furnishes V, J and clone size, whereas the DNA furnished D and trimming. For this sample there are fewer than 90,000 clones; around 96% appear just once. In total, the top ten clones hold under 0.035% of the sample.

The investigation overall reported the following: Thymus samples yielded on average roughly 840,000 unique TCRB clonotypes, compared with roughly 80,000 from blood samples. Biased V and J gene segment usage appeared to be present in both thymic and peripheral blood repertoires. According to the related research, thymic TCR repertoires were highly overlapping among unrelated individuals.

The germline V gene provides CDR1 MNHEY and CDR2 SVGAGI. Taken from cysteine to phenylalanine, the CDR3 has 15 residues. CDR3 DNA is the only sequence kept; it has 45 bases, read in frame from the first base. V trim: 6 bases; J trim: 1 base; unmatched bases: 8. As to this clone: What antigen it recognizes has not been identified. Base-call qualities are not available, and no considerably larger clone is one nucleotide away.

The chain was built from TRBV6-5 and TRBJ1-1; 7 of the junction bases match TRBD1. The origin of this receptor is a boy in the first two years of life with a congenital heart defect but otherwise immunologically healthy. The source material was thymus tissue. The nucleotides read TGTGCCAGCAGCCCCAGGGGGGGACAGAACACTGAAGCTTTCTTT. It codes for CASSPRGGQNTEAFF.